The T cell receptor beta chain described here comes from a study of blood T cell repertoires in COVID-19. Only in-frame clones appear in the TCRdb table, and some are missing; sequencing was by immunoSEQ multiplex PCR. The sample lists approximately 150,000 clones; around 88% were seen once. The V gene's germline CDR1 is KGHSH and CDR2 LQKENI. V trimming: 2 bases; J trimming: 5 bases; junction bases outside the gene matches: 5. This CDR3 has 15 amino acids. The sequencing input was peripheral blood. The sequence was obtained from an older woman with acute or convalescent COVID-19. This chain connects TRBV18 to TRBJ2-2; the match to TRBD1 covers 7 bases. The CDR3 region is CASSPRQGETGELFF. CDR3 DNA: TGTGCCAGCTCACCAAGGCAGGGGGAAACCGGGGAGCTGTTTTTT.